This TCR beta chain was identified in a study of cytomegalovirus exposure and HLA in healthy donors. Study-level findings and limits: TCR beta chain V- and J-gene trimming was linked, in a later analysis, to a missense variant in DCLRE1C. A later analysis found that most CMV-associated TCR beta chains appeared HLA-restricted. In an earlier analysis, about 87% or about 30%: the productive usage of most TCR beta V segments.

Unmatched junction bases numbered 0, after V lost 0 bases and J lost 2 bases. The V gene's germline CDR1 is PRHDT and CDR2 FYEKMQ (reference sequence). The CDR3 consists of 14 residues. Comments on this clone: No antigen is known for it.

Vbeta (60) and Jbeta (13) primers were used in the PCR. Produced via immunoSEQ multiplex PCR; TCRdb's table is partial and in-frame only. The sample yields around 90,000 clones, about nine tenths seen once. Material for sequencing was PBMCs. This TCR derives from a man aged 25 to 40 in good health and CMV-seropositive. V and J are TRBV13 and TRBJ2-7; TRBD2 aligns across 8 bases. This CDR3 reads CASSLGLAAYEQYF. The CDR3 coding sequence is TGTGCCAGCAGCTTAGGACTAGCGGCCTACGAGCAGTACTTC.